One TCR beta chain is described in this entry. The antigen is undetermined. The TCR beta cDNA came from 5'RACE template switching with UMIs. TCRdb reprocessed the 5' RACE reads, keeping one entry per CDR3 protein, no DNA. The record lists 550,000 or so distinct CDR3 sequences, of which the ten most abundant hold about 3.6%. Per the germline V gene, CDR1 is SEHNR and CDR2 is FQNEAQ (reference sequence). The CDR3 loop spans 14 amino acids. The data derive from a study of T cells expressing NK-cell markers. Study-wide context: Sorted CD3+CD56+NKG2C+, CD3+CD56+NKG2C- and CD3+CD56-NKG2C+ T-cell subsets were beta-chain profiled. In the group of eight sequenced donors, seven were HCMV-seropositive and one was seronegative. Findings and caveats of the study: Five or six donors showed dominant NKG2C+ clonotypes comprising roughly 1.0-7.5% of their CD8+ T cells.

What was sequenced was blood T cells: a sorted CD56 or NKG2C T cell subset, CD4+ or CD8+ T cells, or bulk PBMC T cells (not recorded which). V is TRBV7-9 and J is TRBJ2-7; TCRdb's D call, TRBD1, is unchecked because there is no DNA. The clonotype comes from a man aged 18-30 years in good health. The CDR3 spells CASSLNRGLDKQYF. The variable domain in full, completed from reference TRBV7-9 and TRBJ2-7, reads DTGVSQNPRHKITKRGQNVTFRCDPISEHNRLYWYRQTLGQGPEFLTYFQNEAQLEKSRLLSDRFSAERPKGSFSTLEIQRTEQGDSAMYLCASSLNRGLDKQYFGPGTRLTVT.